This TCR beta chain originates from a study of B cell selection in AIRE deficiency. Regulatory T cells were sorted as CD4+CD25hiCD127low/negative cells. As concerns this clone: Its target is not known.

This table comes from immunoSEQ multiplex PCR, and its TCRdb copy is limited to in-frame clones, with some not included. This table has tens of thousands of clones, 94% appearing once. Whole-study results and caveats: TCRbeta-only data showed 30% to 45% of shared healthy Treg sequences in healthy Tconv.

The sample comprised Tregs sorted from PBMCs. The source is a human donor with AIRE deficiency.

CDR3 coding DNA: TGCAGCGTGAGACAGAACCAAGAGACCCAGTACTTC. Amino acids: CSVRQNQETQYF. The rearrangement uses TRBV29-1 and TRBJ2-5, with D possibly being TRBD1 (5 bases). There are 12 residues in the CDR3. Trimming shortened V by 6 bases and J by 0 bases, and 8 bases separated the two germline ends. The germline gives CDR1 SQVTM, CDR2 ANQGSEA.